Below, 24 T cell receptor beta chains from the same sample are listed, as sequenced in a study of blood T cell repertoires in COVID-19. Data came from immunoSEQ multiplex PCR; TCRdb stores just in-frame clones and leaves some out. The sample yields roughly 100,000 clones, about four fifths seen once. The sequencing input was peripheral blood. The receptors were sampled from an older man with COVID-19, enrolled during active disease.

V gene TRBV7-9 combines with J gene TRBJ2-7; TRBD2 aligns across 11 bases. The CDR3 covers 15 residues. Germline V gives CDR1 SEHNR, CDR2 FQNEAQ (reference sequence). Trimming at V came to 1 base and at J to 5 bases, leaving 4 bases not matched to a gene. Here the CDR3 reads CASSLDLAGGHEQYF. In DNA, the CDR3 is TGTGCCAGCAGCTTAGATCTAGCGGGGGGCCACGAGCAGTACTTC. Combining the CDR3 with reference TRBV7-9 and TRBJ2-7 gives the whole variable domain DTGVSQNPRHKITKRGQNVTFRCDPISEHNRLYWYRQTLGQGPEFLTYFQNEAQLEKSRLLSDRFSAERPKGSFSTLEIQRTEQGDSAMYLCASSLDLAGGHEQYFGPGTRLTVT.

The chain carries TRBV18 and TRBJ1-2, with 9 bases that match TRBD1. CDR1 is KGHSH and CDR2 is LQKENI in the germline V gene. The CDR3 is made up of 13 amino acids. V was pared by 3 bases and J by 6 bases, with 2 bases of the junction left unmatched. Here the CDR3 reads CASSPRDRDGYTF. In DNA, the CDR3 is TGTGCCAGCTCACCTCGGGACAGGGATGGCTACACCTTC.

This clone was seen once. The chain is built from TRBV19 and TRBJ2-1; 10 bases map to TRBD2. The CDR3 length is 15 residues. Looked up from germline, CDR1 is LNHDA and CDR2 is SQIVND (reference sequence). With V trimmed by 4 bases and J by 5 bases, 5 bases remained unmatched. The CDR3 sequence is CASSTLAGVNNEQFF. The DNA of the CDR3 is TGTGCCAGTAGTACCCTAGCGGGGGTAAACAATGAGCAGTTCTTC.

The V and J genes are TRBV20-1 and TRBJ2-6, with D possibly TRBD2 on 5 matching bases. The CDR3 contains 16 residues. With 3 bases removed from V and 1 base from J, the gap between germline ends came to 13 bases. Germline loops: CDR1 DFQATT, CDR2 SNEGSKA (reference sequence). The CDR3 DNA reads TGCAGTGCTAGTGCCAGACTAACTTCTGGGGCCAACGTCCTGACTTTC. Translation: CSASARLTSGANVLTF.

V usage is TRBV2 and J usage is TRBJ1-4; possibly TRBD1 for D (6 bases). Per germline, CDR1 SNHLY and CDR2 FYNNEI. Trimming shortened V by 7 bases and J by 3 bases, and 21 bases separated the two germline ends. The CDR3 spans 17 residues. The chain's CDR3 is CASMRRLQGFSNEKLFF. CDR3 DNA: TGTGCCAGCATGAGAAGATTACAGGGATTTTCTAATGAAAAACTGTTTTTT.

This chain uses TRBV23-1 with TRBJ2-5, with TRBD1 identical over 8 bases. TRBV23-1 has ORF status, its function being uncertain. With 2 bases clipped from V and 14 bases from J, the junction kept 10 bases outside the gene matches. CDR3 length equals 13 residues. The CDR3 spells CASSQGGRGPPYF. DNA for the CDR3: TGCGCCAGCAGTCAAGGGGGCAGGGGGCCCCCTTACTTC.

The gene calls are TRBV18 and TRBJ2-1; D possibly corresponds to TRBD1 (5 bases). The length of the CDR3 is 13 residues. CDR1 KGHSH and CDR2 LQKENI come from the germline V gene. Trimming took 3 bases from V and 6 from J, leaving 9 bases between them. The CDR3 loop is CASSPATVNEQFF. The CDR3 nucleotides read TGTGCCAGCTCACCGGCGACAGTCAATGAGCAGTTCTTC.

This chain uses TRBV5-4 with TRBJ1-2; D possibly corresponds to TRBD1 (6 bases). The V gene lost 0 bases and the J gene lost 2 bases, with 14 bases spanning the gap. CDR3 length: 16 residues. The germline CDR1 and CDR2 sequences are SGHNT and YYREEE (reference sequence). The chain's CDR3 is CASSLAVKGGNYGYTF. CDR3 DNA sequence: TGTGCCAGCAGCTTGGCCGTGAAGGGGGGGAACTATGGCTACACCTTC.

This chain uses TRBV7-6 with TRBJ2-7; 8 bases fit TRBD1. The CDR3 covers 15 residues. Germline trimming cut 2 bases from V and 3 bases from J; bases unmatched to any gene: 6. From germline, CDR1 is SGHVS and CDR2 FNYEAQ. For the CDR3, the DNA is TGTGCCAGCAGCTTAACGGGGACAGGAAACTACGAGCAGTACTTC. It codes for CASSLTGTGNYEQYF.

The gene calls are TRBV7-3 and TRBJ1-1; D gene unclear. Germline assignment: CDR1 SGHTA and CDR2 FQGTGA. V was cut by 1 base and J by 1 base, with 10 bases left in between. CDR3 length: 15 amino acids. For the CDR3, the DNA is TGTGCCAGCAGCTTAAGAGGGCAGGAGAACACTGAAGCTTTCTTT. Protein: CASSLRGQENTEAFF. The full variable domain, with the rest looked up from reference TRBV7-3 and TRBJ1-1, is GAGVSQTPSNKVTEKGKYVELRCDPISGHTALYWYRQSLGQGPEFLIYFQGTGAADDSGLPNDRFFAVRPEGSVSTLKIQRTERGDSAVYLCASSLRGQENTEAFFGQGTRLTVV.

The chain's CDR3 is CASSQGGGVSNYGYTF. Written as DNA, the CDR3 is TGCGCCAGCAGCCAAGGCGGGGGGGTATCTAACTATGGCTACACCTTC. The chain employs TRBV4-1 and TRBJ1-2, with D maybe TRBD1 (5 bases). V lost 1 base and J lost 0, with 12 bases in between. Germline V gives CDR1 MGHRA, CDR2 YSYEKL. This CDR3 has 16 amino acids.

The V and J genes are TRBV9 and TRBJ2-2; D may be TRBD2 (6 bases). This CDR3 region has 15 residues. Germline CDR1 reads SGDLS; CDR2 reads YYNGEE. With 3 bases removed from V and 0 bases from J, the gap between germline ends came to 9 bases. CDR3 sequence (DNA): TGTGCCAGCAGCGCCACTAGCTCGAACACCGGGGAGCTGTTTTTT. Translating it yields CASSATSSNTGELFF.

The chain couples TRBV6-4 to TRBJ1-1; D ambiguous. V gave up 4 bases and J gave up 1 base, with 7 bases separating them. Germline V gene data show CDR1 as MRHNA and CDR2 as SNTAGT. The CDR3 runs to 13 residues. DNA of the CDR3: TGTGCCAGCAGTGGACAACCGAACACTGAAGCTTTCTTT. Its protein is CASSGQPNTEAFF.

The V and J genes are TRBV19 and TRBJ1-2; D unresolved. V lost 1 base and J lost 6, with 9 bases in between. The CDR3 spans 13 residues. Germline V lookup: CDR1 LNHDA, CDR2 SQIVND (reference sequence). This CDR3 reads CASSIVQVHGYTF. DNA of the CDR3: TGTGCCAGTAGTATAGTGCAGGTCCATGGCTACACCTTC. The full variable domain, in which reference TRBV19 and TRBJ1-2 provide the parts outside the CDR3, is DGGITQSPKYLFRKEGQNVTLSCEQNLNHDAMYWYRQDPGQGLRLIYYSQIVNDFQKGDIAEGYSVSREKKESFPLTVTSAQKNPTAFYLCASSIVQVHGYTFGSGTRLTVV.

The chain uses TRBV9 and TRBJ2-1, with TRBD2 matching 16 bases. V shed 3 bases, J shed 7 bases, and the junction held 4 bases outside the gene matches. CDR1 SGDLS and CDR2 YYNGEE come from the germline V gene. The CDR3 contains 16 residues. CDR3 in amino acids: CASSEGTSGRANEQFF. The CDR3 region has the DNA TGTGCCAGCAGCGAGGGGACTAGCGGGAGGGCGAATGAGCAGTTCTTC.

This clone has a single count. The rearrangement uses TRBV27 and TRBJ1-6; TRBD1 aligns across 9 bases. This CDR3 spans 19 amino acids. V dropped 5 bases and J dropped 5; count of bases not matched to a gene: 16. CDR1 and CDR2 from the germline V gene are MNHEY and SMNVEV (reference sequence). Here the CDR3 reads CASSPGTGQINWDNSPLHF. The CDR3 region has the DNA TGTGCCAGCAGTCCCGGGACAGGGCAGATAAATTGGGATAATTCACCCCTCCACTTT.

The rearrangement links TRBV18 to TRBJ1-2; D remains ambiguous. V was clipped by 0 bases and J by 0 bases, with 11 bases between them. Looked up from germline, CDR1 is KGHSH and CDR2 is LQKENI. CDR3 length: 16 residues. This chain's CDR3 is CASSPPSSPSNYGYTF. The CDR3 DNA is TGTGCCAGCTCACCACCGTCCAGTCCCTCTAACTATGGCTACACCTTC.

The V and J genes are TRBV28 and TRBJ1-4, with a possible D match to TRBD1 (5 bases). Germline V gene sequence: CDR1 MDHEN, CDR2 SYDVKM. The CDR3 length is 15 residues. V was pared by 6 bases and J by 2 bases, with 13 bases between. This chain's CDR3 is CASSLPGGTNEKLFF. The CDR3 DNA follows: TGTGCCAGCAGCCTCCCTGGGGGGACTAATGAAAAACTGTTTTTT.

This sequence joins TRBV6-1 and TRBJ1-4; 10 nucleotides line up with TRBD1. Germline V lookup: CDR1 MNHNS, CDR2 SASEGT. CDR3 length equals 15 residues. V shed 3 bases and J 11 bases; nucleotides not matched to a gene: 9. The CDR3 nucleotides read TGTGCCAGCAGTGAGCAAGGGACAGGGGCGGATAAACTGTTTTTT. As protein: CASSEQGTGADKLFF.

The chain links TRBV18 to TRBJ2-3; 8 bases match TRBD1. Germline V gene lookup returns CDR1 KGHSH and CDR2 LQKENI. There are 16 residues in the CDR3. The ends lost 3 bases at V and 1 base at J; junction bases unmatched: 6. Here the CDR3 DNA reads TGTGCCAGCTCACCTTACAGGGGGTCTGGCACAGATACGCAGTATTTT. Translated, it gives CASSPYRGSGTDTQYF.

The chain joins TRBV5-1 to TRBJ1-6; 7 positions agree with TRBD1. J lost 7 bases, V lost 1 base, and 5 bases had no gene match. The germline V gene has CDR1 SGHRS and CDR2 YFSETQ. The CDR3 has 15 residues. The CDR3: CASSLRTGGNSPLHF. CDR3 nucleotide sequence: TGCGCCAGCAGCTTGAGGACAGGTGGGAATTCACCCCTCCACTTT. The full variable domain, rest sourced from reference TRBV5-1 and TRBJ1-6, is KAGVTQTPRYLIKTRGQQVTLSCSPISGHRSVSWYQQTPGQGLQFLFEYFSETQRNKGNFPGRFSGRQFSNSRSEMNVSTLELGDSALYLCASSLRTGGNSPLHFGNGTRLTVT.

This clone came up a few times. This chain joins TRBV27 and TRBJ2-2; D is undetermined. This CDR3 comprises 16 residues. Trimming removed 0 bases at V and 1 base at J, with 9 bases between. Germline values: CDR1 MNHEY, CDR2 SMNVEV (reference sequence). The CDR3 DNA is TGTGCCAGCAGTTTATCGGTAATCGGGAACACCGGGGAGCTGTTTTTT. It encodes CASSLSVIGNTGELFF.

The chain joins TRBV7-2 to TRBJ1-1, with D possibly matching TRBD1 (6 bases). This CDR3 spans 14 amino acids. The V end lost 4 bases, the J end lost 1 base, and 10 bases lay between the germline ends. Germline V lookup: CDR1 SGHTA, CDR2 FQGNSA. The CDR3 loop is CASSSDRKNTEAFF. DNA for the CDR3: TGTGCCAGCAGCTCGGACAGAAAGAACACTGAAGCTTTCTTT.

The J gene is TRBJ1-1, the V gene TRBV9; TRBD1 matches at 9 bases. Trimming at V came to 4 bases and at J to 11 bases, leaving 15 bases not matched to a gene. This CDR3 spans 15 amino acids. Germline assignment: CDR1 SGDLS and CDR2 YYNGEE. The DNA for the CDR3 is TGTGCCAGCAGCCCTCGGACAGGGGATGGGGTGAAGGCTTTCTTT. Amino acids: CASSPRTGDGVKAFF.